Many counts were recorded for the clone carrying this T cell receptor (beta chain). Its antigen is currently unknown. This entry is derived from a study of metastatic and nonmetastatic thyroid tumors. On the study more broadly: Repertoires were compared across blood and tumor or nodule tissue from malignant and benign thyroid patients.

Study results and limitations: Significantly higher TCR beta diversity was reportedly seen in malignant thyroid tumors than benign nodules, in blood and tumor.

All patients were treatment-naive before thyroid surgery. As processed by the authors: To classify distant metastasis in papillary thyroid cancer, a model was built from CDR3 differences across clinicopathological groups. Through MiXCR, TCRdb re-clonotyped the PCR reads. None of the V and J calls come from the authors' own analysis; TCRdb made them. This table has tens of thousands of clones, about 25% appearing once. Germline V gene data show CDR1 as SQVTM and CDR2 as ANQGSEA. This CDR3 is 12 amino acids long. V lost 5 bases and J lost 1, with 8 bases in between. This chain joins TRBV29-1 and TRBJ2-5; no clear D gene. The receptor was isolated from a female donor with papillary thyroid cancer or a benign thyroid nodule (not recorded which). Some clones in this sample may be carry-over from other donors' samples. The sample comprised blood. CDR3 DNA sequence: TGCAGCGTTTGGGGTAGCCAAGAGACCCAGTACTTC. Translation gives CSVWGSQETQYF. Full variable domain (missing parts from reference TRBV29-1 and TRBJ2-5): SAVISQKPSRDICQRGTSLTIQCQVDSQVTMMFWYRQQPGQSLTLIATANQGSEATYESGFVIDKFPISRPNLTFSTLTVSNMSPEDSSIYLCSVWGSQETQYFGPGTRLLVL.